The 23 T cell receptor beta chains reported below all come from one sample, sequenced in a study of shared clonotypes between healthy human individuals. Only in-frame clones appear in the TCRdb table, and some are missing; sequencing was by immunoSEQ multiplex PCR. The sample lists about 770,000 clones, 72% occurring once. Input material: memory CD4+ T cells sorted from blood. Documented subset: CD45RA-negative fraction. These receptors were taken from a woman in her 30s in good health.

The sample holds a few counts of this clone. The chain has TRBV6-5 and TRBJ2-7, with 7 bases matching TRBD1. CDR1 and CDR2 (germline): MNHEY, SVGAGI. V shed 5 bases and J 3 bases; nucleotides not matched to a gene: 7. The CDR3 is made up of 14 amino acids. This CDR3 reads CASSPRGDSYEQYF. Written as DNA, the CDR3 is TGTGCCAGCAGTCCCCGTGGGGACAGCTACGAGCAGTACTTC.

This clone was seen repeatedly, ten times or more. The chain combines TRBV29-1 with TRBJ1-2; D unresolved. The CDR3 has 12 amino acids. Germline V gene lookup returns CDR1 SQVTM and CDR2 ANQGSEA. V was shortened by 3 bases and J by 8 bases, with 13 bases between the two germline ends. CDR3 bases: TGCAGCGTTGATTTGTCACTTTGGGGCTACACCTTC. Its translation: CSVDLSLWGYTF.

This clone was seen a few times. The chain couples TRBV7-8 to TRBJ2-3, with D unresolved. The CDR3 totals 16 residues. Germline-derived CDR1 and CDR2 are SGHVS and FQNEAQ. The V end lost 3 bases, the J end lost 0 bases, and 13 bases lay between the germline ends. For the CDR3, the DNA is TGTGCCAGCAGCTTGGGGAACAGCCTTAGCACAGATACGCAGTATTTT. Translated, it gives CASSLGNSLSTDTQYF.

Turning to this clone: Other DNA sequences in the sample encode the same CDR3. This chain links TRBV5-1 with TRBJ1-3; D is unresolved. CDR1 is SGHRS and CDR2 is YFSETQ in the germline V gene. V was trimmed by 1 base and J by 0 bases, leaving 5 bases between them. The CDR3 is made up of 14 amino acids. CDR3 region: CASSLSSSGNTIYF. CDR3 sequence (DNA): TGCGCCAGCAGCTTGTCAAGCTCTGGAAACACCATATATTTT. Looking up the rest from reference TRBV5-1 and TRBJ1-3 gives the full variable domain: KAGVTQTPRYLIKTRGQQVTLSCSPISGHRSVSWYQQTPGQGLQFLFEYFSETQRNKGNFPGRFSGRQFSNSRSEMNVSTLELGDSALYLCASSLSSSGNTIYFGEGSWLTVV.

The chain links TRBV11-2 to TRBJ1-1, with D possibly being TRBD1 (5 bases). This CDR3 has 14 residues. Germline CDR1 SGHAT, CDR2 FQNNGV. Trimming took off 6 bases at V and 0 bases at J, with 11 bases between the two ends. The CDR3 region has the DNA TGTGCCAGCAGTGCCGGGACGGTGAACACTGAAGCTTTCTTT. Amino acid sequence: CASSAGTVNTEAFF.

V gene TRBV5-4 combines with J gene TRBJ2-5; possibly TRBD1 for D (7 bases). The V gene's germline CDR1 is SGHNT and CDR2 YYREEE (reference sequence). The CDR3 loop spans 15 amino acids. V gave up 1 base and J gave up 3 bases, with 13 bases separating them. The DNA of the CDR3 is TGTGCCAGCAGCTTGCGCGGGGACAGAAAAGAGACCCAGTACTTC. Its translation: CASSLRGDRKETQYF.

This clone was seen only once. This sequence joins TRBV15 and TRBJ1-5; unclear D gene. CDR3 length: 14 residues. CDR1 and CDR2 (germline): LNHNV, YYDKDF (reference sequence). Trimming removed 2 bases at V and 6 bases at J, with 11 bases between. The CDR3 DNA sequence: TGTGCCACCAGCAGAAAGGGAGAGAGTCAGCCCCAGCATTTT. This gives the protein CATSRKGESQPQHF.

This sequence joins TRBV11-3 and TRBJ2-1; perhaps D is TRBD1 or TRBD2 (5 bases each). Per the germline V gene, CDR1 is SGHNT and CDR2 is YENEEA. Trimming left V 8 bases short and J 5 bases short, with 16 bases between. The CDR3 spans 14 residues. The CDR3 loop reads CASSPGTGNNEQFF. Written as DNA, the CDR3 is TGTGCCAGCTCCCCTGGGACCGGGAACAATGAGCAGTTCTTC.

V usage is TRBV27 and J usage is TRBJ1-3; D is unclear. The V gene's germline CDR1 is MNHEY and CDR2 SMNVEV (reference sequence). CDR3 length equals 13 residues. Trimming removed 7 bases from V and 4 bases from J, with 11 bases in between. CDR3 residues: CASMSGYGNTIYF. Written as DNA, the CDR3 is TGTGCCAGCATGTCGGGTTACGGAAACACCATATATTTT.

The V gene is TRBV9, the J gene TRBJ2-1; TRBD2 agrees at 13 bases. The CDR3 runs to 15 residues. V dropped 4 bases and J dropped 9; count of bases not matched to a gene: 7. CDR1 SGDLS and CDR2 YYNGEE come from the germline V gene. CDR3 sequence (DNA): TGTGCCAGCAGCCTCAGGACTAGCGGGAGAGGTGAGCAGTTCTTC. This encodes CASSLRTSGRGEQFF.

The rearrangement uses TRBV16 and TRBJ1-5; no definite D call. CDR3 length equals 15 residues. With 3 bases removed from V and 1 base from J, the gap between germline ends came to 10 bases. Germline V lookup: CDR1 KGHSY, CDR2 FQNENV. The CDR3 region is CASSQSDGSNQPQHF. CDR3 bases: TGTGCCAGCAGCCAGTCCGACGGGAGCAATCAGCCCCAGCATTTT.

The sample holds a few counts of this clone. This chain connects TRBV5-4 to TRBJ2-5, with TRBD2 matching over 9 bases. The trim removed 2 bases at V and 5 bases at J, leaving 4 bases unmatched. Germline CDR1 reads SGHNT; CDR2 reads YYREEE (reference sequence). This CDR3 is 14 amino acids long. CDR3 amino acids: CASSFSGRWETQYF. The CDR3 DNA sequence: TGTGCCAGCAGCTTTAGCGGGAGATGGGAGACCCAGTACTTC.

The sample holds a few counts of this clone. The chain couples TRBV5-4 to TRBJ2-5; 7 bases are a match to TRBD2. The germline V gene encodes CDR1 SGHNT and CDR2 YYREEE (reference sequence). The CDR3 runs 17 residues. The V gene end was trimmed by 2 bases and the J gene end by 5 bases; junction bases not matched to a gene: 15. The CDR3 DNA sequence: TGTGCCAGCAGCTTATGGGGTGGCGGGAGTGGTGGTGAGACCCAGTACTTC. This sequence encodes CASSLWGGGSGGETQYF.

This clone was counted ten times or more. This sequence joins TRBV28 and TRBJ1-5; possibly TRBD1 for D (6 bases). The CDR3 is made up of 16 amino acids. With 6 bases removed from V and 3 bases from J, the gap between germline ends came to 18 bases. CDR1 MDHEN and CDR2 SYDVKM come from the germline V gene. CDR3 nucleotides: TGTGCCAGCAGCCACAAGCAGGGGTTGTTCAATCAGCCCCAGCATTTT. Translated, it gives CASSHKQGLFNQPQHF.

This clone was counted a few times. The CDR3 reads CASSATWGYEQFF. CDR3 nucleotides: TGTGCCAGCAGCGCCACGTGGGGCTATGAGCAGTTCTTC. V is TRBV4-2 and J is TRBJ2-1; the D gene is possibly TRBD1 (5 bases). V was shortened by 5 bases and J by 8 bases, with 13 bases between the two germline ends. Looked up from germline, CDR1 is LGHNA and CDR2 is YNFKEQ. This CDR3 has 13 amino acids.

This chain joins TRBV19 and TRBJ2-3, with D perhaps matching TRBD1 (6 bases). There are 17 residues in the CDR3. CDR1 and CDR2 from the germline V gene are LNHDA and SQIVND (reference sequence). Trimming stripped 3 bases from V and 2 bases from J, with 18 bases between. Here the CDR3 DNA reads TGTGCCAGTAGTATTAAGACGGGGACAAAGCTCACAGATACGCAGTATTTT. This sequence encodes CASSIKTGTKLTDTQYF.

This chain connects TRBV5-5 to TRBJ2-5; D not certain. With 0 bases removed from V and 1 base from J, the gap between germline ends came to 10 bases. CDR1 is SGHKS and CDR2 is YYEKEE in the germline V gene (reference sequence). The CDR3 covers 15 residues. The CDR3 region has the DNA TGTGCCAGCAGCTTGGTATCGGCAGCCCAAGAGACCCAGTACTTC. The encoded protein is CASSLVSAAQETQYF.

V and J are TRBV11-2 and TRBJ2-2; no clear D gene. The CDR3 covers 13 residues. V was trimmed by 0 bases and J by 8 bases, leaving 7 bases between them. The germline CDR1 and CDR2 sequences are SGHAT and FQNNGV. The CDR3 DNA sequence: TGTGCCAGCAGCTTAGATTGGACGGGGGAGCTGTTTTTT. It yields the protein CASSLDWTGELFF.

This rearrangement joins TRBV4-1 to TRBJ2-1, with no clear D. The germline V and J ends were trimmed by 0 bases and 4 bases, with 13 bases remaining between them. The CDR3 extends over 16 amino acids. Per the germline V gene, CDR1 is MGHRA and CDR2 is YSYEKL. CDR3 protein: CASSQDLGYPYNEQFF. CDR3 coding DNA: TGCGCCAGCAGCCAAGATTTGGGGTACCCTTACAATGAGCAGTTCTTC.

CDR3 in amino acids: CASSHPAGTSGAKNIQYF. DNA of the CDR3: TGTGCCAGCAGCCATCCCGCCGGGACTAGCGGGGCTAAAAACATTCAGTACTTC. The rearrangement joins TRBV4-2 to TRBJ2-4; 13 bases map to TRBD2. In germline, CDR1 is LGHNA, CDR2 YNFKEQ. Trimming removed 3 bases from V and 4 bases from J; junction bases left unmatched: 9. The CDR3 consists of 18 residues.

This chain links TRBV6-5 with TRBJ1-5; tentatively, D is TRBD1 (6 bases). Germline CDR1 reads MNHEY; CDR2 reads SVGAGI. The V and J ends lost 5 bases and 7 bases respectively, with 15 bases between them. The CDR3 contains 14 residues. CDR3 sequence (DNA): TGTGCCAGCAGTGAAATCAGGGGTCGGCAGCCCCAGCATTTT. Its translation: CASSEIRGRQPQHF.

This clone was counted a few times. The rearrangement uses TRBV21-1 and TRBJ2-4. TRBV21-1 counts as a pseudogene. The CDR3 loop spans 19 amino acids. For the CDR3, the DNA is TGTGCCAGCAGCAAATCGTTTAGTTCCCGGGCTCCCTGTCATAACATTCAGTACTTC. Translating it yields CASSKSFSSRAPCHNIQYF.

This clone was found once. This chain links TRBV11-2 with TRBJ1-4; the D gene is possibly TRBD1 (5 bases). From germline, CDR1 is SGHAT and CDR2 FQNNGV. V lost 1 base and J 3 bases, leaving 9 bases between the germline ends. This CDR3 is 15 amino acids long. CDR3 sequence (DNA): TGTGCCAGCAGCTTAGCCCGGGGGTCTAATGAAAAACTGTTTTTT. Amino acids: CASSLARGSNEKLFF.